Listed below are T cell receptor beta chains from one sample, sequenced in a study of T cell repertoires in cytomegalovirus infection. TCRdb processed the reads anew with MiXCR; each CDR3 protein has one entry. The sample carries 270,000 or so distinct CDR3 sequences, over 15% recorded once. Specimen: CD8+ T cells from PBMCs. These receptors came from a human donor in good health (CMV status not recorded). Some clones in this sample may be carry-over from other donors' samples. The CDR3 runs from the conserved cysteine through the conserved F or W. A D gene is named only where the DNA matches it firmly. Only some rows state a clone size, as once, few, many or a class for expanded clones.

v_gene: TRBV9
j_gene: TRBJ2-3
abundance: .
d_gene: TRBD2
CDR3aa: CASSVASGMVAGSTDTQYF
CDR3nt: TGTGCCAGCAGCGTAGCGTCGGGGATGGTAGCGGGGAGCACAGATACGCAGTATTTT

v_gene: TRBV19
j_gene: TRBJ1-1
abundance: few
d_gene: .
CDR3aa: CASLSYMNTEAFF
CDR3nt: TGTGCCAGCCTCAGTTACATGAACACTGAAGCTTTCTTT

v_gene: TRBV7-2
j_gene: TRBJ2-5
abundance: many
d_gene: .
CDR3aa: CASSQWAAEETQYF
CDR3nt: TGTGCCAGCAGCCAATGGGCCGCCGAGGAGACCCAGTACTTC

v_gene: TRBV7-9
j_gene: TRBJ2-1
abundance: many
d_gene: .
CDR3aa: CASSPALNEQFF
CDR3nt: TGTGCCAGCAGCCCAGCCCTGAATGAGCAGTTCTTC

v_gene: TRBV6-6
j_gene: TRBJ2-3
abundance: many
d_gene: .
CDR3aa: CASSSRDTQYF
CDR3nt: TGTGCCAGCAGTTCACGAGATACGCAGTATTTT

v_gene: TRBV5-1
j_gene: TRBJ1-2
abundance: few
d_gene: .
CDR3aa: CASSSTDSLVYGYTF
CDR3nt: TGCGCCAGCAGCAGCACCGACAGCCTGGTATATGGCTACACCTTC

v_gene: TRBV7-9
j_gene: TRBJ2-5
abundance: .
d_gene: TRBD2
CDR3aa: CASSEDGGQETQYF
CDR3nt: TGTGCCAGCAGCGAAGACGGGGGGCAAGAGACCCAGTACTTC

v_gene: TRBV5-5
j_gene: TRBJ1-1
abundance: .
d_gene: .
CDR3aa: CASSLRTALNTEAFF
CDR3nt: TGTGCCAGCAGCTTAAGGACAGCCCTAAACACTGAAGCTTTCTTT

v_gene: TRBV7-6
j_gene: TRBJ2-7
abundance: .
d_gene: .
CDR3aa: CASSSSGQTYEQYF
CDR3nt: TGTGCCAGCAGCTCCTCTGGACAAACCTACGAGCAGTACTTC

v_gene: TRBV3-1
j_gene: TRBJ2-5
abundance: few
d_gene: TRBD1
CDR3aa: CASSQPQQGSPYQETQYF
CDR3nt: TGTGCCAGCAGCCAACCTCAACAGGGGAGCCCGTACCAAGAGACCCAGTACTTC

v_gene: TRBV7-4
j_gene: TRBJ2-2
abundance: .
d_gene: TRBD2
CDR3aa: CASSIRHLGAAKERGTGELSF
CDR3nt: TGTGCCAGCAGCATAAGACACCTTGGTGCGGCTAAAGAGCGGGGCACCGGGGAGCTGTCTTTT

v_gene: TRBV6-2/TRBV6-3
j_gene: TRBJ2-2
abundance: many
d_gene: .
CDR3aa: CASSYGWTAVIGRNTGELFF
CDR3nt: TGTGCCAGCAGTTACGGATGGACAGCAGTCATTGGGCGGAACACCGGGGAGCTGTTTTTT

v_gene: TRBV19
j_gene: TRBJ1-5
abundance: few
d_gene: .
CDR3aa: CASSKQGISNQPQHF
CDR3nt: TGTGCCAGTAGTAAGCAGGGAATCAGCAATCAGCCCCAGCATTTT

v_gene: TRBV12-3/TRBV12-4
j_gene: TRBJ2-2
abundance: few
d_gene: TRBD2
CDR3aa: CASSSGGLGELFF
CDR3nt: TGTGCCAGCAGTTCGGGGGGTTTGGGGGAGCTGTTTTTT

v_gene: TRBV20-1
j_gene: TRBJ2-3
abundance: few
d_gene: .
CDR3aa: CSARGEPIRGAELTDTQYF
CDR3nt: TGCAGTGCTAGAGGCGAACCGATAAGGGGAGCGGAGTTAACAGATACGCAGTATTTT

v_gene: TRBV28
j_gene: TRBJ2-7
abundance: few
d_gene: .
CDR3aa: CASSLRVDPDEQYF
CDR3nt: TGTGCCAGCAGTTTAAGGGTCGATCCGGACGAGCAGTACTTC

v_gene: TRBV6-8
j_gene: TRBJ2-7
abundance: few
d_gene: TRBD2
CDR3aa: CASSYGGGVEQYF
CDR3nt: TGTGCCAGCAGTTACGGTGGGGGGGTTGAGCAGTACTTC

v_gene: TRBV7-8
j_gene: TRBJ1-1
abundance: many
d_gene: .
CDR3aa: CASSRDGYNTEAFF
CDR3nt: TGTGCCAGCAGCAGGGACGGATACAACACTGAAGCTTTCTTT

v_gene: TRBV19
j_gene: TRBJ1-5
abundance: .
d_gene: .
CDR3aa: CASSMDGYSNQPQHF
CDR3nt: TGTGCCAGTAGTATGGACGGTTATAGCAATCAGCCCCAGCATTTT

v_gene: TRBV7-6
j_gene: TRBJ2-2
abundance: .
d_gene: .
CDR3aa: CASSGRGDGTGELFF
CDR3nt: TGTGCCAGCAGCGGAAGGGGAGACGGGACCGGGGAGCTGTTTTTT

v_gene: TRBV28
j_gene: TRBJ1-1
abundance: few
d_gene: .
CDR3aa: CASSLWGRTQSEAFF
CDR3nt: TGTGCCAGCAGTTTATGGGGCAGGACGCAATCTGAAGCTTTCTTT

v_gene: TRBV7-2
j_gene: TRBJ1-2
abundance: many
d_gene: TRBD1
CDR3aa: CASSLVDRGSSNYGYTF
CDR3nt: TGTGCCAGCAGCTTAGTAGACAGGGGAAGCTCTAACTATGGCTACACCTTC

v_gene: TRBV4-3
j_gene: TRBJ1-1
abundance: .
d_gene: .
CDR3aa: CASSLQGSNTEAFF
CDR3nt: TGCGCCAGCAGCCTACAGGGATCGAACACTGAAGCTTTCTTT

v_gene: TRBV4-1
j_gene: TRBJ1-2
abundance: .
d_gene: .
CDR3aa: CASSPREVATLGYGYTF
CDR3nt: TGCGCCAGCAGCCCTAGGGAGGTAGCTACCCTAGGATATGGCTACACCTTC